This T cell receptor (beta chain) came from a study of T cells after yellow fever vaccination. Study-level results: Re-detected after boosting: most primary clones, 96% of CD4 and 80% to 90% of CD8. Contaminating bulk clonotypes could be abundant in FACS-sorted repertoires. Researchers report a weaker secondary response that nonetheless peaked faster, day 5 versus 15.

UMIs and a universal primer site were added when TCR cDNA was made by 5'RACE template switching. TCRdb reprocessed the 5' RACE reads with MiXCR, giving one entry per CDR3 protein. The table lists around 320,000 distinct CDR3 sequences, 4% to 5.5% of them singletons. CDR1 and CDR2 from the germline V gene are MNHNS and SASEGT. The CDR3 contains 16 residues. V lost 2 bases, J lost 5 bases, and 17 bases lay in between. Comment on this clonotype: Its antigen is not known.

The chain recombines TRBV6-1 with TRBJ2-3; D unclear. The sequence derives from a man aged 18 to 35 who received the YFV17D yellow fever vaccine. Source: PBMCs, taken 15 days after the yellow fever booster vaccination. DNA for the CDR3: TGTGCCAGCAGTGAATTGCCCTTTGTCCCCGGAGATACGCAGTATTTT. Translating it yields CASSELPFVPGDTQYF.